Listed below are T cell receptor beta chains from one sample, sequenced in a study of blood T cell repertoires in COVID-19. Some clones are missing from TCRdb's copy, which holds only in-frame ones; the method was immunoSEQ multiplex PCR. There are 90,000 to 110,000 clones in the sample; about 76% occur only once, and 15% to 20% lies in the top ten. The sequenced sample consisted of peripheral blood. The source of these receptors is a woman aged 70-85 years with acute or convalescent COVID-19. Both conserved end residues are part of each CDR3. The D gene is left open where the match is weak. Expanded clones get a size class; other rows say once, few or many, or leave the size out.

-	once	TRBJ1-5	TRBV5-8	TGTGCCAGCAGCTTAGGGGCAGGACAGCCCCAGCATTTT	CASSLGAGQPQHF
-	-	TRBJ2-3	TRBV12-3/TRBV12-4	TGTGCCAGCAGGATACAGCGGAGCTATACGCAGTATTTT	CASRIQRSYTQYF
TRBD1	medium-sized	TRBJ1-1	TRBV7-8	TGTGCCAGCAGCCGCAGGGACAGGGGGAACGGTGAAGCTTTCTTT	CASSRRDRGNGEAFF
-	-	TRBJ1-2	TRBV4-1	TGCGCCAGCAGCCAGCCCCAGGGGCCCCATGGCTACACCTTC	CASSQPQGPHGYTF
TRBD2	-	TRBJ2-3	TRBV6-1	TGTGCCAGCAGTGAAGCTAGCGGGGGTGCAAGGGATACGCAGTATTTT	CASSEASGGARDTQYF
-	-	TRBJ2-6	TRBV27	TGTGCCAGCAGTCCTCTTGTCTCTGGGGCCAACGTCCTGACTTTC	CASSPLVSGANVLTF
TRBD1	-	TRBJ2-7	TRBV2	TGTGCCAGCAGTTCCGGGACAGGGCTTTCCTACGAGCAGTACTTC	CASSSGTGLSYEQYF
-	-	TRBJ2-1	TRBV4-1	TGCGCCAGCAGCCAAGAGGCCGCCACGGGATTCAATGAGCAGTTCTTC	CASSQEAATGFNEQFF
-	-	TRBJ1-1	TRBV18	TGTGCCAGCTCACCGTCCTACAGGGTGAACACTGAAGCTTTCTTT	CASSPSYRVNTEAFF
TRBD1	few	TRBJ1-6	TRBV7-9	TGTGCCAGCAGCCCTGGACAGGGGGTAAATAATTCACCCCTCCACTTT	CASSPGQGVNNSPLHF
TRBD1	-	TRBJ1-2	TRBV7-9	TGTGCCAGCACCCACTCGACAGGGGTACTTAACTATGGCTACACCTTC	CASTHSTGVLNYGYTF
TRBD1	-	TRBJ2-1	TRBV30	TGTGCCTGGAGCCCTCCTGGGACAGGGGGAATCAATGAGCAGTTCTTC	CAWSPPGTGGINEQFF
-	-	TRBJ1-2	TRBV6-2/TRBV6-3	TGTGCCAGCAGTTTGAGGGCCCAAACTAACTATGGCTACACCTTC	CASSLRAQTNYGYTF
TRBD1	-	TRBJ1-2	TRBV30	TGTGCCTGGGGCAGACAGGGGGCTGAGATAAGGGATGGCTACACCTTC	CAWGRQGAEIRDGYTF
TRBD1	-	TRBJ1-5	TRBV3-1/TRBV3-2	TGTGCCAGCAGCCTGGGGACAGGGAATCAGCCCCAGCATTTT	CASSLGTGNQPQHF
TRBD1	many	TRBJ1-1	TRBV7-9	TGTGCCAGCAGCCGACGGACAGGGAGTGATGAAGCTTTCTTT	CASSRRTGSDEAFF
-	-	TRBJ1-5	TRBV28	TGTGCCAGCAGTCTTGACCTAGTAGACAATCAGCCCCAGCATTTT	CASSLDLVDNQPQHF
-	-	TRBJ2-1	TRBV6-4	TGTGCCAGCAGCCGGGACTCCGAGGGTGAGCAGTTCTTC	CASSRDSEGEQFF
-	few	TRBJ1-1	TRBV29-1	TGCAGCGTTGTCAGGTCTGAGACCCTGACTGAAGCTTTCTTT	CSVVRSETLTEAFF
-	-	TRBJ1-3	TRBV5-1	TGCGCCAGCAGCCCCGTGGGGGCCCCTGGAAACACCATATATTTT	CASSPVGAPGNTIYF
TRBD1	-	TRBJ1-2	TRBV12-5	TGTGCTAGTGGTTTGCTTCGGACAGGGGGCTATGGCTACACCTTC	CASGLLRTGGYGYTF
-	-	TRBJ2-3	TRBV29-1	TGCAGCGCTGGAGGGAGCACAGATACGCAGTATTTT	CSAGGSTDTQYF
-	-	TRBJ1-3	TRBV28	TGTGCCAGCAGTTTACCCCGAGCGGCCGGAAACACCATATATTTT	CASSLPRAAGNTIYF
TRBD2	-	TRBJ2-5	TRBV5-8	TGTGCCAGCAGCCGGGGACTAGCGGGGAGAGAGACCCAGTACTTC	CASSRGLAGRETQYF
TRBD1	-	TRBJ2-5	TRBV15	TGTGCCACCCTATCGCCGAGACAGGGTCAAGAGACCCAGTACTTC	CATLSPRQGQETQYF
-	-	TRBJ2-3	TRBV4-1	TGCGCCAGCAGCCCTATGCAGGCCACAGATACGCAGTATTTT	CASSPMQATDTQYF
-	few	TRBJ1-2	TRBV29-1	TGCAGCGTTGTTGTCTCAGACAGGCGCTATGGCTACACCTTC	CSVVVSDRRYGYTF
-	-	TRBJ1-1	TRBV19	TGTGCCAGTACAGGAGGCCTTAAGGTTGGGACTGAAGCTTTCTTT	CASTGGLKVGTEAFF
TRBD2	few	TRBJ2-7	TRBV9	TGTGCCAGCAGTCTAGCGGGGACTACCTACGAGCAGTACTTC	CASSLAGTTYEQYF
TRBD2	-	TRBJ2-3	TRBV5-1	TGCGCCAGCAGCTTGGGCGGAACGGGGGGGATCACTAGCACAGATACGCAGTATTTT	CASSLGGTGGITSTDTQYF
-	-	TRBJ1-5	TRBV5-1	TGCGCCAGCAGCTTTGAGGGAGATCAGCCCCAGCATTTT	CASSFEGDQPQHF
-	-	TRBJ1-1	TRBV11-3	TGTGCCAGCAGCTTGACAAGGAACACTGAAGCTTTCTTT	CASSLTRNTEAFF
TRBD1	-	TRBJ1-2	TRBV28	TGTGCCAGCAGTTTCTCCAACGGACAGGGGGGGAACTATGGCTACACCTTC	CASSFSNGQGGNYGYTF
TRBD1	few	TRBJ1-6	TRBV27	TGTGCCAGCAGGGGACAGAATAATTCACCCCTCCACTTT	CASRGQNNSPLHF
-	-	TRBJ2-1	TRBV5-4	TGTGCCAGCAGCCTCGGACAGTTGGAGCAGTTCTTC	CASSLGQLEQFF
TRBD2	few	TRBJ2-1	TRBV3-1/TRBV3-2	TGTGCCAGCAGCCACCTAGCGGGATTAGGCAATGAGCAGTTCTTC	CASSHLAGLGNEQFF
-	-	TRBJ1-2	TRBV3-1/TRBV3-2	TGTGCCAGCAGCCAAGACGGACTCCCCGGCGGCTATGGCTACACCTTC	CASSQDGLPGGYGYTF
TRBD1	-	TRBJ1-1	TRBV5-1	TGCGCCAGCAGCGTCGGGGACAGCAACCCAGACACTGAAGCTTTCTTT	CASSVGDSNPDTEAFF
-	-	TRBJ2-2	TRBV6-2/TRBV6-3	-	CASSTSGRAGAGELFF
-	-	TRBJ2-3	TRBV6-5	TGTGCCAGCAGTTACTCGAACGACGAGGTAGATACGCAGTATTTT	CASSYSNDEVDTQYF
TRBD1	-	TRBJ2-7	TRBV7-2	TGTGCCAGCAGCCCGGCCGGGACAGGGGGCCTTAATTGGTACTTC	CASSPAGTGGLNWYF
-	-	TRBJ2-6	TRBV18	TGTGCCAGCTCGCCCCTAGGCCTGGCCGGGGCCAACGTCCTGACTTTC	CASSPLGLAGANVLTF
TRBD1	few	TRBJ1-5	TRBV19	TGTGCCATCCCCCAGGGGGGTCAGCCCCAGCATTTT	CAIPQGGQPQHF
TRBD1	-	TRBJ2-2	TRBV27	TGTGCCAGCAGAGGGGGACAGACCCTCGAGCGAGGAGCCGGGGAGCTGTTTTTT	CASRGGQTLERGAGELFF
-	-	TRBJ2-5	TRBV18	TGTGCCAGCTCAACAGGGAACCAAGAGACCCAGTACTTC	CASSTGNQETQYF
-	-	TRBJ1-2	TRBV6-1	TGTGCCAGCAGTGAAGGGCCGGGGTTAAACTATGGCTACACCTTC	CASSEGPGLNYGYTF
-	-	TRBJ1-5	TRBV19	TGTGCCAGTAGTCCTCTAGGAGGTAGCAATCAGCCCCAGCATTTT	CASSPLGGSNQPQHF